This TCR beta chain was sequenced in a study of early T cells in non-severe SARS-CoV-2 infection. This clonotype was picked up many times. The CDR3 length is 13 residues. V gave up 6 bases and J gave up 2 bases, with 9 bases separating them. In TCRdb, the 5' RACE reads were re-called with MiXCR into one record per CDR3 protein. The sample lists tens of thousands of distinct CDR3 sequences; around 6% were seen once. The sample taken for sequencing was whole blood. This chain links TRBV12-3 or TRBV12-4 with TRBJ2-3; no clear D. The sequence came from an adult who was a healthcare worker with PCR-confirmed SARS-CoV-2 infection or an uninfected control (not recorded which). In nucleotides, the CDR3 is TGTGCCAGCAGCCGTACCTTCACAGATACGCAGTATTTT. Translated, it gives CASSRTFTDTQYF.